The 6 T cell receptor beta chains presented below share a single source sample, sequenced in a study of metastatic and nonmetastatic thyroid tumors. Patients had received no treatment of any kind before thyroid surgery. Using MiXCR, TCRdb re-called clones from the PCR reads. The sample has 30,000 to 35,000 clones, 29% seen once. Input material: blood. The receptor source for this set is a female donor with papillary thyroid cancer or a benign thyroid nodule (not recorded which). Some clones in this sample may be carry-over from other donors' samples.

This clone was recorded many times. The V and J genes are TRBV6-4 and TRBJ1-1; a possible D gene is TRBD1 (5 bases). Trimming took 5 bases from V and 5 from J, leaving 15 bases between them. This CDR3 spans 14 amino acids. Germline loops: CDR1 MRHNA, CDR2 SNTAGT. Here the CDR3 DNA reads TGTGCCAGCAGTTCGGTTCTCAACAGGACTGAAGCTTTCTTT. This sequence encodes CASSSVLNRTEAFF.

This clone showed up many times. J is TRBJ1-1 and V is TRBV7-3; D gene unclear. The germline V and J ends were trimmed by 9 bases and 0 bases, with 11 bases remaining between them. The germline V gene has CDR1 SGHTA and CDR2 FQGTGA. This CDR3 contains 13 residues. CDR3 protein: CASYWVMNTEAFF. The CDR3 DNA reads as TGTGCCAGTTACTGGGTGATGAACACTGAAGCTTTCTTT.

Many counts were recorded for this clone. The chain uses TRBV6-4 and TRBJ2-1; 9 bases match TRBD2. The CDR3 covers 14 residues. Germline CDR1 is MRHNA and CDR2 is SNTAGT. Losses at the gene ends were 3 bases for V and 8 bases for J; bases not matched to a gene: 5. The CDR3 bases are TGTGCCAGCAGTGAGAGCGGGGGGCCGGATGAGCAGTTCTTC. Protein: CASSESGGPDEQFF.

At least ten counts were recorded for this clone. This chain connects TRBV27 to TRBJ1-6; 10 nucleotides align to TRBD1. Germline CDR1 reads MNHEY; CDR2 reads SMNVEV (reference sequence). V was pared by 5 bases and J by 9 bases, with 4 bases of the junction left unmatched. This CDR3 has 14 amino acids. The DNA of the CDR3 is TGTGCCAGCAGTCCCCGGGACAGGGGTTCACCCCTCCACTTT. Translation: CASSPRDRGSPLHF.

This clone was counted a single time. The gene calls are TRBV5-1 and TRBJ2-2; D unresolved. Germline V lookup: CDR1 SGHRS, CDR2 YFSETQ. This CDR3 is 13 amino acids long. With 9 bases removed from V and 5 bases from J, the gap between germline ends came to 14 bases. The CDR3 region is CAIRSVGTGELFF. As DNA, the CDR3 is TGCGCCATCAGATCTGTAGGAACCGGGGAGCTGTTTTTT.

This clone is medium-sized. The gene calls are TRBV19 and TRBJ1-1; D perhaps matches TRBD1 (5 bases). The CDR3 covers 14 residues. Trimming took 5 bases from V and 5 from J, leaving 15 bases between them. The germline V gene encodes CDR1 LNHDA and CDR2 SQIVND (reference sequence). For the CDR3, the DNA is TGTGCCAGTAGTCCGGACTTCGAGGGGACTGAAGCTTTCTTT. Protein product: CASSPDFEGTEAFF. The variable domain in full, completed from reference TRBV19 and TRBJ1-1, reads DGGITQSPKYLFRKEGQNVTLSCEQNLNHDAMYWYRQDPGQGLRLIYYSQIVNDFQKGDIAEGYSVSREKKESFPLTVTSAQKNPTAFYLCASSPDFEGTEAFFGQGTRLTVV.